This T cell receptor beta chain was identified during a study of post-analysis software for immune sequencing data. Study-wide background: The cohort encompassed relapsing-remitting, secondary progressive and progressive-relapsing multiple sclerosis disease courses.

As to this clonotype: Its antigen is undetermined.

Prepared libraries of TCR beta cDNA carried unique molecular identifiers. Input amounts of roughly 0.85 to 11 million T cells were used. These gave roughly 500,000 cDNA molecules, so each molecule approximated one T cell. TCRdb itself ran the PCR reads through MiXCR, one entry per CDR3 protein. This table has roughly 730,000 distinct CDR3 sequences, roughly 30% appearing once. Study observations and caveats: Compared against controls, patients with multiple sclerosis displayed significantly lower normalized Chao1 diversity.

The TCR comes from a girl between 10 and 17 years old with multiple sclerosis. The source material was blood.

The chain's CDR3 is CASFMGFPLRGTRGRNEQFF. CDR3 nucleotides: TGCGCCAGCTTCATGGGCTTCCCCCTACGGGGGACAAGGGGTCGTAATGAGCAGTTCTTC. The rearrangement links TRBV5-1 to TRBJ2-1, with D perhaps being TRBD1 or TRBD2 (6 bases each). The length of the CDR3 is 20 residues. V lost 7 bases, J lost 7 bases, and 36 bases lay in between. Germline V gene lookup returns CDR1 SGHRS and CDR2 YFSETQ.